This entry lists 20 T cell receptor beta chains sequenced from one sample in a study of blood T cell repertoires in COVID-19. Repertoires were generated with immunoSEQ multiplex PCR, while TCRdb's copy carries only in-frame clones and drops some. The sample records approximately 120,000 clones, around 77% being singletons. The source material was peripheral blood. The source is a human donor in a cohort sampled during active COVID-19.

The chain employs TRBV7-8 and TRBJ1-1; D not resolved. CDR3 length equals 15 residues. Trimming stripped 3 bases from V and 0 bases from J, with 11 bases between. Germline V gene sequence: CDR1 SGHVS, CDR2 FQNEAQ. DNA of the CDR3: TGTGCCAGCAGCTTTGAGGCGGGGTTGAACACTGAAGCTTTCTTT. The encoded protein is CASSFEAGLNTEAFF.

The V call is TRBV6-6, the J call TRBJ2-7; tentative D call: TRBD1 (6 bases). Germline values: CDR1 MNHNY, CDR2 SVGAGI (reference sequence). V was clipped by 2 bases and J by 0 bases, with 11 bases between them. CDR3 size: 15 residues. For the CDR3, the DNA is TGTGCCAGCAGTTACGGGGGCAGTAGCTCCTACGAGCAGTACTTC. The encoded protein is CASSYGGSSSYEQYF.

This clone was seen only once. The chain joins TRBV7-9 to TRBJ2-7; 7 positions match TRBD1. The junction had 11 bases not matched to a gene; V was cut back by 1 base and J by 5 bases. CDR1 SEHNR and CDR2 FQNEAQ come from the germline V gene (reference sequence). The CDR3 is 16 residues long. CDR3 bases: TGTGCCAGCAGCTTAGATCTGAGAGGGGGCCTCGACGAGCAGTACTTC. It translates to CASSLDLRGGLDEQYF.

J is TRBJ1-1 and V is TRBV2; 7 bases fit TRBD1. With V trimmed by 5 bases and J by 3 bases, 3 bases remained unmatched. The CDR3 is 13 amino acids. The germline V gene encodes CDR1 SNHLY and CDR2 FYNNEI. The CDR3 DNA reads as TGTGCCAGCAGTTATGACAGGGACACTGAAGCTTTCTTT. The encoded protein is CASSYDRDTEAFF.

The chain has TRBV28 and TRBJ1-5; D remains unclear. Germline V CDR1 and CDR2: MDHEN, SYDVKM. The CDR3 has 12 residues. Trimming cost V 7 bases and J 3 bases, with 7 bases left between them. This CDR3 is CASTEVNQPQHF. In DNA, the CDR3 is TGTGCCAGCACAGAGGTCAATCAGCCCCAGCATTTT.

The chain joins TRBV27 to TRBJ2-5; no clear D gene. V was clipped by 2 bases and J by 4 bases, with 11 bases between them. This CDR3 region has 14 residues. The germline CDR1 and CDR2 sequences are MNHEY and SMNVEV (reference sequence). CDR3 sequence (DNA): TGTGCCAGCAGTTTAATTCCCCCGGGAGAGACCCAGTACTTC. Translating gives CASSLIPPGETQYF.

This chain links TRBV7-8 with TRBJ1-5, with 7 bases identical to TRBD1. The CDR3 runs to 18 residues. V was pared by 4 bases and J by 0 bases, with 12 bases of the junction left unmatched. Germline values: CDR1 SGHVS, CDR2 FQNEAQ. The CDR3 spells CASSSDRVLTFSNQPQHF. In DNA form, the CDR3 reads TGTGCCAGCAGCTCCGACAGGGTTCTTACCTTTAGCAATCAGCCCCAGCATTTT.

This chain links TRBV29-1 with TRBJ2-7; 11 positions agree with TRBD2. Looked up from germline, CDR1 is SQVTM and CDR2 is ANQGSEA. With 4 bases clipped from V and 3 bases from J, the junction kept 8 bases outside the gene matches. The CDR3 has 15 residues. The CDR3 protein is CSVAQLAGAIYEQYF. The DNA of the CDR3 is TGCAGCGTTGCTCAACTAGCGGGGGCGATCTACGAGCAGTACTTC.

This clone came up once. V is TRBV30 and J is TRBJ1-1; 9 positions agree with TRBD1. Germline assignment: CDR1 GTSNPN and CDR2 SVGIG (reference sequence). The CDR3 loop spans 12 amino acids. Trimming cost V 7 bases and J 7 bases; bases outside gene matches: 7. The CDR3 spells CASGQGGDEAFF. The DNA for the CDR3 is TGTGCCTCGGGACAGGGTGGTGATGAAGCTTTCTTT.

The chain joins TRBV5-1 to TRBJ1-4, with D possibly matching TRBD1 (5 bases). Deletions cut 0 bases from V and 0 bases from J, with 9 bases between. This CDR3 is 16 amino acids long. Germline loops: CDR1 SGHRS, CDR2 YFSETQ. In DNA, the CDR3 is TGCGCCAGCAGCTTGGCCTTAGGGGCAACTAATGAAAAACTGTTTTTT. The encoded protein is CASSLALGATNEKLFF.

Only a few counts were recorded for this clone. The V gene is TRBV6-6, the J gene TRBJ1-1; D gene ambiguous. The CDR3 contains 12 residues. Germline CDR1 reads MNHNY; CDR2 reads SVGAGI (reference sequence). Between the trimmed V and J ends, which lost 5 bases and 2 bases, there was a span of 6 bases. The DNA of the CDR3 is TGTGCCAGCAGTCTTCAAAACACTGAAGCTTTCTTT. This encodes CASSLQNTEAFF.

V and J are TRBV30 and TRBJ2-5; 8 bases are shared with TRBD2. The V and J ends lost 0 bases and 4 bases, in that order; junction bases with no gene match: 7. The CDR3 is 15 residues long. CDR1 GTSNPN and CDR2 SVGIG come from the germline V gene (reference sequence). The DNA of the CDR3 is TGTGCCTGGAGTGTACGGCGGGGGGCAGGAGAGACCCAGTACTTC. Translating it yields CAWSVRRGAGETQYF.

The CDR3 DNA reads TGTGCCACCAGTGATCTTCTCGTACATTCGACAGGGAAGTCAAATGGCTACACCTTC. It codes for CATSDLLVHSTGKSNGYTF. The V gene is TRBV24-1, the J gene TRBJ1-2; 7 bases agree with TRBD1. The CDR3 is made up of 19 amino acids. The ends lost 3 bases at V and 6 bases at J; junction bases unmatched: 21. CDR1 KGHDR and CDR2 SFDVKD come from the germline V gene.

In nucleotides, the CDR3 is TGTGCCAGCAGTGAGTTCGGGGGAGGTCAGCCCCAGCATTTT. It is translated as CASSEFGGGQPQHF. The rearrangement links TRBV2 to TRBJ1-5, with D possibly matching TRBD1 (5 bases). Per the germline V gene, CDR1 is SNHLY and CDR2 is FYNNEI. The CDR3 is made up of 14 amino acids. Trimming took off 3 bases at V and 6 bases at J, with 12 bases between the two ends.

The CDR3 loop reads CAISSAGGLTDTQYF. In nucleotides, the CDR3 is TGTGCCATCAGTTCAGCGGGGGGACTCACAGATACGCAGTATTTT. The genes are TRBV10-3 and TRBJ2-3; 9 bases match TRBD2. This CDR3 has 15 residues. Germline loops: CDR1 ENHRY, CDR2 SYGVKD. Germline trimming cut 5 bases from V and 2 bases from J; bases unmatched to any gene: 5.

The V gene is TRBV10-2, the J gene TRBJ1-5; TRBD1 might be the D (6 bases). Germline CDR1 is WSHSY and CDR2 is SAAADI. CDR3 length equals 13 residues. V lost 4 bases and J 4 bases, leaving 8 bases between the germline ends. The CDR3 region has the DNA TGCGCCAGCAGTGGACAGGAAAATCAGCCCCAGCATTTT. This encodes CASSGQENQPQHF.

This clone was counted between two and nine times. V is TRBV10-2 and J is TRBJ2-7; a weak D match, TRBD1 (5 bases). V was trimmed by 8 bases and J by 2 bases, leaving 22 bases between them. Germline CDR1 is WSHSY and CDR2 is SAAADI. The CDR3 loop spans 16 amino acids. As DNA, the CDR3 is TGCGCCAGCGTCGACAGCCCGTCCACAAAAGCCTACGAGCAGTACTTC. Translated: CASVDSPSTKAYEQYF.

The chain uses TRBV11-2 and TRBJ1-4; TRBD1 aligns across 7 bases. Germline trimming cut 5 bases from V and 3 bases from J; bases unmatched to any gene: 3. This CDR3 spans 14 amino acids. Germline CDR1 SGHAT, CDR2 FQNNGV. The CDR3 DNA reads as TGTGCCAGCAGCCGACAGGGCTCTAATGAAAAACTGTTTTTT. Encoded protein: CASSRQGSNEKLFF. Looking up the rest from reference TRBV11-2 and TRBJ1-4 gives the full variable domain: EAGVAQSPRYKIIEKRQSVAFWCNPISGHATLYWYQQILGQGPKLLIQFQNNGVVDDSQLPKDRFSAERLKGVDSTLKIQPAKLEDSAVYLCASSRQGSNEKLFFGSGTQLSVL.

This clone was found a few times. This chain connects TRBV5-8 to TRBJ1-3; D is undetermined. The CDR3 spans 13 residues. The V gene's germline CDR1 is SGHTS and CDR2 YDEGEE. V was clipped by 3 bases and J by 8 bases, with 12 bases between them. CDR3 sequence: CASSSRRRDTIYF. CDR3 nucleotides: TGTGCCAGCAGCTCCCGTCGGCGGGACACCATATATTTT.

The chain recombines TRBV19 with TRBJ1-1; D not certain. Germline V gene lookup returns CDR1 LNHDA and CDR2 SQIVND (reference sequence). This CDR3 has 13 amino acids. Trimming pared 7 bases from V and 1 base from J, leaving 10 bases between. The CDR3 DNA is TGTGCCAGTAAAAGGGCGGGGAACACTGAAGCTTTCTTT. Protein product: CASKRAGNTEAFF.